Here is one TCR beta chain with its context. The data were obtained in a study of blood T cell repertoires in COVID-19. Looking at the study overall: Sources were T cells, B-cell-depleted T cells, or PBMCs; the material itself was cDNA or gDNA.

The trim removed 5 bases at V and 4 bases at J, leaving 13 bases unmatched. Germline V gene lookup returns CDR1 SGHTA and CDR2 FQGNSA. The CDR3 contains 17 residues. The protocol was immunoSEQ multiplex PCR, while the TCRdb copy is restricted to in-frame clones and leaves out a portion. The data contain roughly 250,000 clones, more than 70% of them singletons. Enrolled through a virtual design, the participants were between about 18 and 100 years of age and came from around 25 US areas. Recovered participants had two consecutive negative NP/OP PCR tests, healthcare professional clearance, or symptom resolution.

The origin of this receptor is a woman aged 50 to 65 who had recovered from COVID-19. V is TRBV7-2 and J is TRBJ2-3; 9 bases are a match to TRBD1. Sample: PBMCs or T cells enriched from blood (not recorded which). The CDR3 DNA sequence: TGTGCCAGCAGCCAGAGCCTCGGGACAGGGCCGTCAGATACGCAGTATTTT. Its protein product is CASSQSLGTGPSDTQYF.